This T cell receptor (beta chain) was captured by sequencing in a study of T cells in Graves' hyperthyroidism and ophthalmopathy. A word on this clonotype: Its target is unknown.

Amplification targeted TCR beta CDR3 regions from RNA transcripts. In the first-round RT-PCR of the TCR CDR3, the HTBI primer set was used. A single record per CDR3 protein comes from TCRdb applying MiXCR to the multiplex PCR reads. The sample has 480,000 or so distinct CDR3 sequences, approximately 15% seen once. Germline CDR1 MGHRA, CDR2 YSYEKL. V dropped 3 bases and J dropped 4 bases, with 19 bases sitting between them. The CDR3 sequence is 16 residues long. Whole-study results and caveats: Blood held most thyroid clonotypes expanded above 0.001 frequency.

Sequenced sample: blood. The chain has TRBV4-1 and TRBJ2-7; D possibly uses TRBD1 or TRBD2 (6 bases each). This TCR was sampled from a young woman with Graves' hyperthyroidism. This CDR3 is CASSHGITGRRYEQYF. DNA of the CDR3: TGCGCCAGCAGCCATGGGATTACAGGGAGGAGATACGAGCAGTACTTC.